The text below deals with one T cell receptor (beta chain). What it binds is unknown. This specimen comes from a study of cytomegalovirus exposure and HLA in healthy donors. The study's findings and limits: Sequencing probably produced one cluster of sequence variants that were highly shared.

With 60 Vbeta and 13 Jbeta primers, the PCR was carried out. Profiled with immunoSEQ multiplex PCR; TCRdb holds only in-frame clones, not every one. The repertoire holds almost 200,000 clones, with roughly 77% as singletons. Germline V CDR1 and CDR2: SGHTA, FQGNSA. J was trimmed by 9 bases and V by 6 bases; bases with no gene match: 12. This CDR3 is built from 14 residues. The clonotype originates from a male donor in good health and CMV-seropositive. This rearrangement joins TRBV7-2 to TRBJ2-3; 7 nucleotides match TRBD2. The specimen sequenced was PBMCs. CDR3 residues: CASSPGLGAGTQYF. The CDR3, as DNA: TGTGCCAGCAGTCCCGGACTAGGGGCAGGGACGCAGTATTTT.